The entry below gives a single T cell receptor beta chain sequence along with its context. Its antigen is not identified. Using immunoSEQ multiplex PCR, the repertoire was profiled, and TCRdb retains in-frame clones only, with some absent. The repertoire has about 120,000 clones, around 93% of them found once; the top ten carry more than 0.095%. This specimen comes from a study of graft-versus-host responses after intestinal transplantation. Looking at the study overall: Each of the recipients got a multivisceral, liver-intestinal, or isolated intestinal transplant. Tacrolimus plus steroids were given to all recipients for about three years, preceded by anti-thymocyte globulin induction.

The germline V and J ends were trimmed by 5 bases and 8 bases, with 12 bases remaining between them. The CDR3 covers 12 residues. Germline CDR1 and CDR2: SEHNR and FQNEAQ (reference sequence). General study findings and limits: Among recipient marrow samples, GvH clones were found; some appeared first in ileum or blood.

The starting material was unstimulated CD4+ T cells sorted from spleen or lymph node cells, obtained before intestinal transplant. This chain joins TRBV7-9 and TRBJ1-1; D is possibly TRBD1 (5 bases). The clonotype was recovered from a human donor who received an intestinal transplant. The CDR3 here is CASSVRESEAFF. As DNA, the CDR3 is TGTGCCAGCAGCGTCAGGGAGTCCGAAGCTTTCTTT.